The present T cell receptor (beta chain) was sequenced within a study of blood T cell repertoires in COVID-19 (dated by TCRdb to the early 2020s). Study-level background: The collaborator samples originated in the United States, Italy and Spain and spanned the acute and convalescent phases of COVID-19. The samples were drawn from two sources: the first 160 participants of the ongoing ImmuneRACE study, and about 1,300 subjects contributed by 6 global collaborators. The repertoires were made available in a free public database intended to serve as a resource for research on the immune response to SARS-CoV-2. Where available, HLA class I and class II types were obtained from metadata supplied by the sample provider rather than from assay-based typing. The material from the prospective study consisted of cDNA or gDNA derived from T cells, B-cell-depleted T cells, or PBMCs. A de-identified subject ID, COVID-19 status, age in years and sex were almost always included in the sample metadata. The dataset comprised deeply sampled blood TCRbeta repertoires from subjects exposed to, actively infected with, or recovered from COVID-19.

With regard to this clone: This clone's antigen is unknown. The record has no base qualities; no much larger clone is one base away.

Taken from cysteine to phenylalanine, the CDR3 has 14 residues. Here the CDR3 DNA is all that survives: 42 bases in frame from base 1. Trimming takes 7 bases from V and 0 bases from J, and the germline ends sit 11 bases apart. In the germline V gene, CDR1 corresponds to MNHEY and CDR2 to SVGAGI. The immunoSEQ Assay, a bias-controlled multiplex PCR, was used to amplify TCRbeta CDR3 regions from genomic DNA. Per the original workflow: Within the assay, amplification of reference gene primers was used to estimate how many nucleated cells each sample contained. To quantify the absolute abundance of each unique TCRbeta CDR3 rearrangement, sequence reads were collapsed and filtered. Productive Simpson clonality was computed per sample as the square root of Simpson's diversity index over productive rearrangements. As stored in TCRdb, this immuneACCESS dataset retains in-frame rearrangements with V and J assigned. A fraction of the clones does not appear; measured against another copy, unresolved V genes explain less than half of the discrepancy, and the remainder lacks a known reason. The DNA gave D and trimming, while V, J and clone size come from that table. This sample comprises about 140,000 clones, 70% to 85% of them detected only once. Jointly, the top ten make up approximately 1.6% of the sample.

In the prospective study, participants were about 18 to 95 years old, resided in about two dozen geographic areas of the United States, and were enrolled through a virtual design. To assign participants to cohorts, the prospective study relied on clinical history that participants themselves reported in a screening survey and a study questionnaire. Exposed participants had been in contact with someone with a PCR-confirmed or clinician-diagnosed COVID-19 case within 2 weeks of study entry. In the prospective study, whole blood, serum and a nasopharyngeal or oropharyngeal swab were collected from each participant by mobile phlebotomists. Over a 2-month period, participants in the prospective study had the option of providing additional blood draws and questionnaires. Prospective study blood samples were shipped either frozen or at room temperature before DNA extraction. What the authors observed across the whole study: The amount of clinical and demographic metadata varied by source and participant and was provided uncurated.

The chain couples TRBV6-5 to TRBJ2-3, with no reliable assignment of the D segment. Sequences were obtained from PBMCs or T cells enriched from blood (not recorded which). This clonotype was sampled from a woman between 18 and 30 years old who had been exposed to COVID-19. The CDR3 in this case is CASNLDSSTDTQYF. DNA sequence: TGTGCCAGCAACTTAGACTCAAGCACAGATACGCAGTATTTT.